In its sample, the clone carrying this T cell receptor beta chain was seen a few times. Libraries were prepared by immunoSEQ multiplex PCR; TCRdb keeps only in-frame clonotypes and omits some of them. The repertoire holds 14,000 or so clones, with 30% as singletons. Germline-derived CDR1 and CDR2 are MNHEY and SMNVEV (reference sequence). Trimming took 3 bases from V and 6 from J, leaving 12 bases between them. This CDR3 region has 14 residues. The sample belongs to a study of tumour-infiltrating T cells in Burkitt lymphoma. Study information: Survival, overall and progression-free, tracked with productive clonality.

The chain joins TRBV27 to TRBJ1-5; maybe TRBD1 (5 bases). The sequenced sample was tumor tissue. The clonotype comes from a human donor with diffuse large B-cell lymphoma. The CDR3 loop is CASSFQGMGQPQHF. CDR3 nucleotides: TGTGCCAGCAGTTTTCAGGGAATGGGTCAGCCCCAGCATTTT.